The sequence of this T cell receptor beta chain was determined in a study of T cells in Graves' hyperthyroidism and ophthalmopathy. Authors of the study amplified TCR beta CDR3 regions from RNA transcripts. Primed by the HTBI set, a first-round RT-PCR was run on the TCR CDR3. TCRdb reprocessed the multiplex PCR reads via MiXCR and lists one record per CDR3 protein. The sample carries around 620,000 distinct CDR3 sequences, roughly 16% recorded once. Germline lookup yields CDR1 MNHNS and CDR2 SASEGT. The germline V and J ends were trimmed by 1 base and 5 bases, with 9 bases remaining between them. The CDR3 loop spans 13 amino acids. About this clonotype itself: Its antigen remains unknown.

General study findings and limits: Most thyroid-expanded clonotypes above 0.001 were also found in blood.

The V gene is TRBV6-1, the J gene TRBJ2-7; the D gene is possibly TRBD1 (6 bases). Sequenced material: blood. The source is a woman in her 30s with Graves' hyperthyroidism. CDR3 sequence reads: CASSEEQGNEQYF. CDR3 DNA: TGTGCCAGCAGTGAAGAGCAGGGGAACGAGCAGTACTTC.